The following is a T cell receptor beta chain sequence with its context. PCR was performed using 60 Vbeta and 13 Jbeta primers. Clones were read by immunoSEQ multiplex PCR, and TCRdb kept only the in-frame ones, dropping some. This sample has roughly 100,000 clones, with 75% to 85% found just once. The sample originates from a study of cytomegalovirus exposure and HLA in healthy donors. The sequence was collected from a man aged 30 to 45 in good health and CMV-seronegative. Sequenced material: PBMCs.

This chain's CDR3 is CAYGRTVYGYTF. Here the CDR3 DNA reads TGTGCCTACGGTCGGACAGTATATGGCTACACCTTC. V usage is TRBV30 and J usage is TRBJ1-2; weak D call: TRBD1 (6 bases). The length of the CDR3 is 12 residues. CDR1 is GTSNPN, CDR2 SVGIG, per germline (reference sequence). The V end was cut by 7 bases, the J end by 5 bases, with 14 bases between.